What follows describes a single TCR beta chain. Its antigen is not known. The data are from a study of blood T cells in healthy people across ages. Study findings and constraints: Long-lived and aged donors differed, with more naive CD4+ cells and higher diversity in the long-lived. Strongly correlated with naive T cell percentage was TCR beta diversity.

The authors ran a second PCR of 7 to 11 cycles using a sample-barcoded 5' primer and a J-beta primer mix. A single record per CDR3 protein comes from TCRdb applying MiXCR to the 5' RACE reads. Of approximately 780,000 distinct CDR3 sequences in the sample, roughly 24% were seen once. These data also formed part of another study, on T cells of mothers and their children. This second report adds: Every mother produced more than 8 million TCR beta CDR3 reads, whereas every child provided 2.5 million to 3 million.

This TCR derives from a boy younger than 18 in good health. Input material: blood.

This CDR3 reads CASSLVRLAQNEQFF. Written as DNA, the CDR3 is TGTGCCAGCAGCTTAGTTAGACTAGCGCAGAATGAGCAGTTCTTC. V gene TRBV7-9 combines with J gene TRBJ2-1, with TRBD2 matching over 8 bases. The CDR3 spans 15 residues. V lost 1 base, J lost 7 bases, and 6 bases stayed unmatched. The germline V gene encodes CDR1 SEHNR and CDR2 FQNEAQ (reference sequence).